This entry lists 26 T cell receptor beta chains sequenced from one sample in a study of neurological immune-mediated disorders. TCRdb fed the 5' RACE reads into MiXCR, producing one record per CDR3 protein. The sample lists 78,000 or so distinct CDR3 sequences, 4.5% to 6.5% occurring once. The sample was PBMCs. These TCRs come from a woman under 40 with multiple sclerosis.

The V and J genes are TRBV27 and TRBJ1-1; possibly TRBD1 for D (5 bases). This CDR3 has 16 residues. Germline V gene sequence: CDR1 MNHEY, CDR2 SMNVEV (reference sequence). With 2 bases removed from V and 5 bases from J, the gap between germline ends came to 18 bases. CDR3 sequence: CASSLGDPAGGTEAFF. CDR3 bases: TGTGCCAGCAGTTTAGGGGACCCGGCAGGAGGGACTGAAGCTTTCTTT.

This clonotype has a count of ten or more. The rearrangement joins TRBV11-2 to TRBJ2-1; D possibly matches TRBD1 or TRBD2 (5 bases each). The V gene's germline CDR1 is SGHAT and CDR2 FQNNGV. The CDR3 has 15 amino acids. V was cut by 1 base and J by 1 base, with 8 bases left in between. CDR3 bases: TGTGCCAGCAGCTTAGTTGGGGGTTCCTACAATGAGCAGTTCTTC. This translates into CASSLVGGSYNEQFF.

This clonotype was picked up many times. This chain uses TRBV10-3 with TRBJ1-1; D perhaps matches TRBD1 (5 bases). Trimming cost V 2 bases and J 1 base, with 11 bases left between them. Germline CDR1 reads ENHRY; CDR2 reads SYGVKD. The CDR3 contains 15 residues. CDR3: CAISEGTVTNTEAFF. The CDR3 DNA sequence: TGTGCCATCAGTGAGGGGACGGTCACGAACACTGAAGCTTTCTTT.

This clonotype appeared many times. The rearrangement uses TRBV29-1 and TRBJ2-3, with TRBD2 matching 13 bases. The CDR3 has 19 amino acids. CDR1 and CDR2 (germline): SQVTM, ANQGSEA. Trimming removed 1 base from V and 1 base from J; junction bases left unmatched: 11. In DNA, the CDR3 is TGCAGCGTTGAAGGGACTAGCGGGAGAACCCCAGCGGGCACAGATACGCAGTATTTT. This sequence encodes CSVEGTSGRTPAGTDTQYF.

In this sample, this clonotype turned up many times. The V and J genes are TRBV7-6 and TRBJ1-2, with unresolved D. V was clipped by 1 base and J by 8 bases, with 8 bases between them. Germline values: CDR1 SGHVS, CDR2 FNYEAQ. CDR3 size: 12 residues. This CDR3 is CASSLDGHGYTF. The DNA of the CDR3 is TGTGCCAGCAGCTTAGATGGGCACGGCTACACCTTC.

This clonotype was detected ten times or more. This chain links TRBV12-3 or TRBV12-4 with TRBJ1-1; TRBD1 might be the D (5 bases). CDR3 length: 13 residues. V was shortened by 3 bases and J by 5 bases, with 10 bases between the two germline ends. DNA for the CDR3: TGTGCCAGCAGTTTGGGGGGGAAGACTGAAGCTTTCTTT. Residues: CASSLGGKTEAFF.

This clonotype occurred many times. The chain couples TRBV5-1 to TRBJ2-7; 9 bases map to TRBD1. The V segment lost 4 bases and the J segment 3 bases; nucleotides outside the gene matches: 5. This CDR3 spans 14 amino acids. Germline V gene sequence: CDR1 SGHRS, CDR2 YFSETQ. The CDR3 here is CASSPGQGLYEQYF. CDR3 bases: TGCGCCAGCAGCCCGGGACAGGGACTCTACGAGCAGTACTTC.

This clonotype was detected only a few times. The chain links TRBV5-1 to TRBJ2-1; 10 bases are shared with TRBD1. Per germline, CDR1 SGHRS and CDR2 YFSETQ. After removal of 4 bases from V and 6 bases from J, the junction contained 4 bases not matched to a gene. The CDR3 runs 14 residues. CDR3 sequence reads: CASSPGQGINEQFF. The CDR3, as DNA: TGCGCCAGCAGCCCGGGACAGGGGATCAATGAGCAGTTCTTC.

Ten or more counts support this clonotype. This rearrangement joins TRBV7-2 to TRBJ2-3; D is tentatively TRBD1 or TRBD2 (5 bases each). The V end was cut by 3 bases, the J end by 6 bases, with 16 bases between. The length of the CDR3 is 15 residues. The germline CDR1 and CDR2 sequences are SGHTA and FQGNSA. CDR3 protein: CASSLGPTYTDTQYF. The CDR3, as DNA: TGTGCCAGCAGCTTGGGACCGACCTACACGGATACGCAGTATTTT.

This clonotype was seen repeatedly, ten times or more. The CDR3 bases are TGCAGTGCTCGCGACGGGAGGGCCCCACACTACAATGAGCAGTTCTTC. It yields the protein CSARDGRAPHYNEQFF. The chain links TRBV20-1 to TRBJ2-1; 8 nucleotides match TRBD2. Germline CDR1 DFQATT, CDR2 SNEGSKA (reference sequence). The CDR3 extends over 16 amino acids. The J segment lost 3 bases and the V segment lost 5 bases, leaving 12 bases of the junction unmatched.

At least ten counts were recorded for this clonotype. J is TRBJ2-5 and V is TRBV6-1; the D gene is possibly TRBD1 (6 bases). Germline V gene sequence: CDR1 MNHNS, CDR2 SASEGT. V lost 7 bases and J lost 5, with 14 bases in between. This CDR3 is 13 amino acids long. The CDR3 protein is CASIEGGTETQYF. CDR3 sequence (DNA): TGTGCCAGCATCGAAGGGGGTACGGAGACCCAGTACTTC.

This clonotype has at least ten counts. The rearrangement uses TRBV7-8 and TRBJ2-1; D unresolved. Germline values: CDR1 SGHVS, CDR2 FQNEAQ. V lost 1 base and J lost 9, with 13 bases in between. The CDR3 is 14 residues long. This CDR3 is CASSLGPRSGEQFF. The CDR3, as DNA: TGTGCCAGCAGCTTAGGCCCTCGCTCTGGTGAGCAGTTCTTC.

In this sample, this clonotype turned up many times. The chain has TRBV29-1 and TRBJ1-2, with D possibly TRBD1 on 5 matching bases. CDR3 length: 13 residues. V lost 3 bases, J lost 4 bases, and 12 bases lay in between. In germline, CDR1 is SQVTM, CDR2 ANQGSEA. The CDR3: CSVETAHSYGYTF. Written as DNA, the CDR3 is TGCAGCGTTGAGACAGCACACAGCTATGGCTACACCTTC.

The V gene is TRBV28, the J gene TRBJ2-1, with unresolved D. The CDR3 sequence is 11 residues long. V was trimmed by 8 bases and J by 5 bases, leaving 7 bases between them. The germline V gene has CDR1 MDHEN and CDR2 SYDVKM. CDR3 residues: CASEFHNEQFF. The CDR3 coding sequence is TGTGCCAGCGAGTTCCACAATGAGCAGTTCTTC. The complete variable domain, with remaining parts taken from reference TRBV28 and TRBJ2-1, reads DVKVTQSSRYLVKRTGEKVFLECVQDMDHENMFWYRQDPGLGLRLIYFSYDVKMKEKGDIPEGYSVSREKKERFSLILESASTNQTSMYLCASEFHNEQFFGPGTRLTVL.

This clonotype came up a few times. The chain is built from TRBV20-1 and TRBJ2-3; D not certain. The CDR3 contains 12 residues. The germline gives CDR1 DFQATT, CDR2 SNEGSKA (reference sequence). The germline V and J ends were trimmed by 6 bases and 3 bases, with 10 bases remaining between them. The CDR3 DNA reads TGCAGTGCCCAGGCTGGAACAGATACGCAGTATTTT. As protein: CSAQAGTDTQYF.

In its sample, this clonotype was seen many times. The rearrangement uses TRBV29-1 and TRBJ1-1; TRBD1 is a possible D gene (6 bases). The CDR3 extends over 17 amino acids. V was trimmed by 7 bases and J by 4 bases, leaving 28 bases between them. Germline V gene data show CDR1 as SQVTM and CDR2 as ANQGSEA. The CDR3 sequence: CSAGGRGGGAGTTEAFF. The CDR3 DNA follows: TGCAGCGCGGGAGGCAGGGGCGGAGGGGCAGGGACCACTGAAGCTTTCTTT.

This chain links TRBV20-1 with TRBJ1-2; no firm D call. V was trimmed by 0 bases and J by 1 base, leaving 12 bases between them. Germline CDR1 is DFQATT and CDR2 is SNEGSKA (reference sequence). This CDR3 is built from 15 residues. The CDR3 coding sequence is TGCAGTGCTAGAGATCTGGGCAGATATAACTATGGCTACACCTTC. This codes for CSARDLGRYNYGYTF.

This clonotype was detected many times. CDR3 coding DNA: TGCAGTGCTAGTATATCCCTTAATGAGCAGTTCTTC. Translated, it gives CSASISLNEQFF. The chain recombines TRBV20-1 with TRBJ2-1; D remains unclear. This CDR3 has 12 amino acids. Trimming pared 3 bases from V and 7 bases from J, leaving 10 bases between. Per germline, CDR1 DFQATT and CDR2 SNEGSKA (reference sequence).

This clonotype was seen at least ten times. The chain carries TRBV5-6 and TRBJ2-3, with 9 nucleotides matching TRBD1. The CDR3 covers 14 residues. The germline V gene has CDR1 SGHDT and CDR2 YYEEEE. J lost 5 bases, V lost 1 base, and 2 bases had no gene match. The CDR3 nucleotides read TGTGCCAGCAGCTTGACAGGGGGCGTAGATACGCAGTATTTT. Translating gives CASSLTGGVDTQYF.

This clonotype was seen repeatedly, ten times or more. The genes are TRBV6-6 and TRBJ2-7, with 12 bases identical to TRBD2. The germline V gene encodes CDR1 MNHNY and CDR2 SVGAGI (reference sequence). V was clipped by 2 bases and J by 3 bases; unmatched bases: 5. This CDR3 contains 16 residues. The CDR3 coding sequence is TGTGCCAGCAGTTACAACCTAGCGGGGGGGATCTACGAGCAGTACGTC. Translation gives CASSYNLAGGIYEQYV.

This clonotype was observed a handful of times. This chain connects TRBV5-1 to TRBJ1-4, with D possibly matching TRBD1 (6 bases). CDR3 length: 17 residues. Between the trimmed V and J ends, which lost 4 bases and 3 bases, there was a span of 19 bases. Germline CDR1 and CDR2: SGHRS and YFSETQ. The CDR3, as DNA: TGCGCCAGCAGCCTATACGAAACAGGGAACTCTAATGAAAAACTGTTTTTT. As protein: CASSLYETGNSNEKLFF.

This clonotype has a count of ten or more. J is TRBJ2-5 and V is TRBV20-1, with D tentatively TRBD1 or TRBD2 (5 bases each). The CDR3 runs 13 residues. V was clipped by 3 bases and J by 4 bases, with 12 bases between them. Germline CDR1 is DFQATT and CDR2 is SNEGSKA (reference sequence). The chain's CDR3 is CSASGAGGETQYF. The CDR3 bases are TGCAGTGCTAGCGGCGCTGGGGGAGAGACCCAGTACTTC.

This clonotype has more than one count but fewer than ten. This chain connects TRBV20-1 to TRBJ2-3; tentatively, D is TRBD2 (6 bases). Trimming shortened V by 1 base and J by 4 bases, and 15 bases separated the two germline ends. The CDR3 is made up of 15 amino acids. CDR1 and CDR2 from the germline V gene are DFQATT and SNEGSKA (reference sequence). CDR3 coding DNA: TGCAGTGCTAGAGTCCCGGGCGGGGTGCCAGATACGCAGTATTTT. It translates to CSARVPGGVPDTQYF.

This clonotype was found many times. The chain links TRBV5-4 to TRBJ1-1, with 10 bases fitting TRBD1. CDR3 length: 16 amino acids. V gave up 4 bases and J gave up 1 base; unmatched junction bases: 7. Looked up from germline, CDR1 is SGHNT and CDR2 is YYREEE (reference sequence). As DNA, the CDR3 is TGTGCCAGCAGCCAGACAGGGGGCGCAAGGAACACTGAAGCTTTCTTT. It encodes CASSQTGGARNTEAFF.

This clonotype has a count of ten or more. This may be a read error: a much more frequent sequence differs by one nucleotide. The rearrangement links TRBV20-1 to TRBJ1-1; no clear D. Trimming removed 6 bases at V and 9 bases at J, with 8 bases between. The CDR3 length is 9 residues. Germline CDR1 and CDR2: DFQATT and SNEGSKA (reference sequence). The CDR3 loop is CSAGEKAFF. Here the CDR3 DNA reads TGCAGTGCCGGGGAAAAAGCTTTCTTT.

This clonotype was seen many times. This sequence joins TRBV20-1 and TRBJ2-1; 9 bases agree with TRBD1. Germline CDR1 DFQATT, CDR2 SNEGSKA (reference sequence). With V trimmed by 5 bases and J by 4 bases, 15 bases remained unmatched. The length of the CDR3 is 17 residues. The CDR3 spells CSAALNTGGVLYNEQFF. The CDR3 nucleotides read TGCAGTGCTGCCCTTAACACAGGGGGCGTACTTTACAATGAGCAGTTCTTC.